Below, 13 T cell receptor beta chains from the same sample are listed, as sequenced in a study of neoadjuvant anti-PD-1 for oral cavity cancer. Noted time point: after neoadjuvant nivolumab, at surgical resection. The protocol was immunoSEQ multiplex PCR, while the TCRdb copy is restricted to in-frame clones and leaves out a portion. The table shows about 14,000 clones, with around 70% occurring only once. The material was PBMCs, obtained after nivolumab (anti-PD-1) treatment. These TCRs come from a person between 40 and 79 years old with oral cavity squamous cell carcinoma.

The V and J genes are TRBV7-8 and TRBJ1-2; D perhaps matches TRBD1 (5 bases). Trimming cost V 1 base and J 4 bases, with 13 bases left between them. The germline V gene has CDR1 SGHVS and CDR2 FQNEAQ. The CDR3 has 15 amino acids. In nucleotides, the CDR3 is TGTGCCAGCAGCTTAGAAGTGGGACGTAGCTATGGCTACACCTTC. Its translation is CASSLEVGRSYGYTF.

The rearrangement joins TRBV5-1 to TRBJ2-7, with 11 bases aligning to TRBD2. V was clipped by 6 bases and J by 4 bases; unmatched bases: 9. Germline V lookup: CDR1 SGHRS, CDR2 YFSETQ. This CDR3 contains 15 residues. The CDR3 nucleotides read TGCGCCAGCACCCACTCGGGGACTAGCGGATACGAGCAGTACTTC. It translates to CASTHSGTSGYEQYF.

In its sample, this clone was seen once. The chain has TRBV6-5 and TRBJ1-2; D is undetermined. Germline V lookup: CDR1 MNHEY, CDR2 SVGAGI. Trimming stripped 2 bases from V and 5 bases from J, with 12 bases between. The CDR3 covers 14 residues. CDR3 sequence: CASSYRETAYGYTF. The CDR3 DNA follows: TGTGCCAGCAGTTACCGGGAAACAGCGTATGGCTACACCTTC.

Only a few counts were recorded for this clone. V gene TRBV28 combines with J gene TRBJ2-1, with a tentative D call TRBD1 (5 bases). Per the germline V gene, CDR1 is MDHEN and CDR2 is SYDVKM. V gave up 3 bases and J gave up 14 bases, with 20 bases separating them. This CDR3 has 14 amino acids. CDR3 nucleotide sequence: TGTGCCAGCAGTTTCCCCAAGCCCGGACAAAGAAAGTTCTTC. Protein product: CASSFPKPGQRKFF.

V usage is TRBV7-2 and J usage is TRBJ2-2; the match to TRBD2 covers 8 bases. Germline assignment: CDR1 SGHTA and CDR2 FQGNSA. This CDR3 is built from 15 residues. Trimming cost V 5 bases and J 6 bases; bases outside gene matches: 8. In DNA form, the CDR3 reads TGTGCCAGCAGCCCCGGGGGGGGGCAGGCCGGGGAGCTGTTTTTT. Translation gives CASSPGGGQAGELFF.

This clone was seen only once. The V call is TRBV5-4, the J call TRBJ1-1, with no clear D. From germline, CDR1 is SGHNT and CDR2 YYREEE (reference sequence). Trimming removed 2 bases at V and 5 bases at J, with 10 bases between. The CDR3 has 13 amino acids. The CDR3 sequence is CASSLDGYTEAFF. The CDR3 DNA follows: TGTGCCAGCAGCTTAGACGGATATACTGAAGCTTTCTTT.

The chain uses TRBV6-1 and TRBJ2-1, with TRBD1 matching 9 bases. CDR3 length equals 14 residues. Germline V lookup: CDR1 MNHNS, CDR2 SASEGT. Trimming cost V 6 bases and J 8 bases; bases outside gene matches: 8. DNA of the CDR3: TGTGCCAGCAGCCGCCGGGACAGGGTCCATGAGCAGTTCTTC. This codes for CASSRRDRVHEQFF.

This clone was found a few times. The J gene is TRBJ2-4, the V gene TRBV9, with 9 positions matching TRBD1. The junction had 1 base not matched to a gene; V was cut back by 0 bases and J by 0 bases. Germline values: CDR1 SGDLS, CDR2 YYNGEE. This CDR3 contains 16 residues. For the CDR3, the DNA is TGTGCCAGCAGCGTAGAGGGACAGGGAGCCAAAAACATTCAGTACTTC. As protein: CASSVEGQGAKNIQYF. The variable domain in full, completed from reference TRBV9 and TRBJ2-4, reads DSGVTQTPKHLITATGQRVTLRCSPRSGDLSVYWYQQSLDQGLQFLIQYYNGEERAKGNILERFSAQQFPDLHSELNLSSLELGDSALYFCASSVEGQGAKNIQYFGAGTRLSVL.

The chain is built from TRBV6-1 and TRBJ1-1; D is possibly TRBD1 (6 bases). The CDR3 contains 16 residues. The V gene's germline CDR1 is MNHNS and CDR2 SASEGT. The V end was cut by 1 base, the J end by 0 bases, with 12 bases between. As DNA, the CDR3 is TGTGCCAGCAGTGAAGGGACAGCTTTCATGAACACTGAAGCTTTCTTT. Translation: CASSEGTAFMNTEAFF.

The chain joins TRBV14 to TRBJ2-7; D gene uncertain. Germline V gives CDR1 SGHDN, CDR2 FVKESK. With 1 base removed from V and 2 bases from J, the gap between germline ends came to 6 bases. There are 13 residues in the CDR3. The CDR3 DNA reads TGTGCCAGCAGCCAAGGTTGGCCCTACGAGCAGTACTTC. Translation: CASSQGWPYEQYF.

The chain is built from TRBV9 and TRBJ2-1; D not resolved. The CDR3 spans 11 residues. Trimming removed 0 bases at V and 8 bases at J, with 3 bases between. Germline V gene sequence: CDR1 SGDLS, CDR2 YYNGEE. The CDR3, as DNA: TGTGCCAGCAGCGTAGAAGATGAGCAGTTCTTC. It encodes CASSVEDEQFF.

The chain links TRBV6-1 to TRBJ2-5; D is undetermined. The CDR3 runs 11 residues. Germline CDR1 and CDR2: MNHNS and SASEGT. V lost 11 bases and J lost 5, with 12 bases in between. CDR3 bases: TGTGCCGGCCGAAGTCTTGAGACCCAGTACTTC. Translating it yields CAGRSLETQYF.

This chain connects TRBV19 to TRBJ1-2, with a weak D call TRBD1 (6 bases). V shed 5 bases and J shed 2 bases, with 24 bases lying between them. The germline V gene encodes CDR1 LNHDA and CDR2 SQIVND (reference sequence). This CDR3 region has 18 residues. The CDR3 reads CASSSRLLGTRGNYGYTF. CDR3 bases: TGTGCCAGTAGTTCACGCCTCCTAGGGACGAGGGGGAACTATGGCTACACCTTC.